This T cell receptor (beta chain) was sequenced during a study of CD8 T cells in Susac syndrome. When the RNA was reverse transcribed, random hexamers were used with an input of about 0.45 to 1 ug. TCRdb passed the immunoSEQ multiplex PCR reads through MiXCR, listing each CDR3 protein once. Of approximately 76,000 distinct CDR3 sequences in the sample, approximately 94% were seen once. The V end was cut by 2 bases, the J end by 4 bases, with 11 bases between. Germline V gene data show CDR1 as WSHSY and CDR2 as SAAADI. This CDR3 is 14 amino acids long. Sequencing used CD8+ T cells from PBMCs. The gene calls are TRBV10-2 and TRBJ1-2; D is perhaps TRBD1 (6 bases). The sequence derives from a human donor with multiple sclerosis. DNA for the CDR3: TGCGCCAGCAGTGAGCCCGGGGGCGGCTATGGCTACACCTTC. Translation gives CASSEPGGGYGYTF.